This passage covers 3 T cell receptor beta chains from one sample sequenced in a study of T cells after posttransplantation cyclophosphamide. TCRdb keeps only in-frame clones here, not all; method: immunoSEQ multiplex PCR. The sample lists about 25,000 clones, none appearing once, the ten largest making up around 1.4%. Sequencing used PBMCs. The receptors were sampled from a middle-aged man in good health, CMV-negative, and a related stem cell transplant donor.

The table lists this clone with many counts. The genes are TRBV16 and TRBJ2-7; 7 bases are shared with TRBD2. The V segment lost 3 bases and the J segment 3 bases; nucleotides outside the gene matches: 5. The CDR3 spans 14 residues. Germline V lookup: CDR1 KGHSY, CDR2 FQNENV. CDR3 in amino acids: CASSQGGTHYEQYF. The CDR3 region has the DNA TGTGCCAGCAGCCAGGGGGGGACTCACTACGAGCAGTACTTC.

This clone was counted many times. V and J are TRBV30 and TRBJ1-5; weak D call: TRBD1 (6 bases). Trimming took off 5 bases at V and 7 bases at J, with 15 bases between the two ends. There are 13 residues in the CDR3. Germline V gives CDR1 GTSNPN, CDR2 SVGIG (reference sequence). Here the CDR3 reads CAWGPHGGQPQHF. The CDR3 DNA sequence: TGTGCCTGGGGACCACATGGGGGCCAGCCCCAGCATTTT.

This clone turned up a few times. A read error is possible here, since a much larger clone lies one base away. The CDR3 DNA follows: TGTGCCACCAGCAGAGAAGGGACAGGGGTTGAAAAACTGTTTTTT. It encodes CATSREGTGVEKLFF. V usage is TRBV15 and J usage is TRBJ1-4, with TRBD1 matching 10 bases. This CDR3 is 15 amino acids long. CDR1 is LNHNV and CDR2 is YYDKDF in the germline V gene (reference sequence). The trim removed 0 bases at V and 7 bases at J, leaving 2 bases unmatched.